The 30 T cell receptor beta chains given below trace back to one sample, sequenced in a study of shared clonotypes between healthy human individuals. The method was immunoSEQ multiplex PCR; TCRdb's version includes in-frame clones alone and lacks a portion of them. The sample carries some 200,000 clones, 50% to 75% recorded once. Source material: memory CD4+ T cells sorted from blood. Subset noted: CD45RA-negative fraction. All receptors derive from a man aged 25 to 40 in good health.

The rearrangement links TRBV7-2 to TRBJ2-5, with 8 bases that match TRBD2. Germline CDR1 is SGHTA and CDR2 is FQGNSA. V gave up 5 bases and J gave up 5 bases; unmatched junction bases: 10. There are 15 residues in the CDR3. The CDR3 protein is CASSTGLGGRETQYF. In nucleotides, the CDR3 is TGTGCCAGCAGCACGGGACTAGGTGGGCGGGAGACCCAGTACTTC.

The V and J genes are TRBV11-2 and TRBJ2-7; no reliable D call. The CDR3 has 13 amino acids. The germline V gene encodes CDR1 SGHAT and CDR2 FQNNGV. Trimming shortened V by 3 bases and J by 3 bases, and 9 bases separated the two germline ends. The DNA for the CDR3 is TGTGCCAGCAGCTTCACCCCGGGCTACGAGCAGTACTTC. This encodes CASSFTPGYEQYF.

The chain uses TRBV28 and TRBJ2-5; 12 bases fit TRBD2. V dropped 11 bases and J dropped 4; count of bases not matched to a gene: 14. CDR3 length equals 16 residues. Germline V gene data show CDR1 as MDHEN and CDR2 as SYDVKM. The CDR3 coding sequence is TGTGCCGCCAAGACTAGCGGGAGAATCCTACGAGAGACCCAGTACTTC. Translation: CAAKTSGRILRETQYF. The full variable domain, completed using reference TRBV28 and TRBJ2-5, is DVKVTQSSRYLVKRTGEKVFLECVQDMDHENMFWYRQDPGLGLRLIYFSYDVKMKEKGDIPEGYSVSREKKERFSLILESASTNQTSMYLCAAKTSGRILRETQYFGPGTRLLVL.

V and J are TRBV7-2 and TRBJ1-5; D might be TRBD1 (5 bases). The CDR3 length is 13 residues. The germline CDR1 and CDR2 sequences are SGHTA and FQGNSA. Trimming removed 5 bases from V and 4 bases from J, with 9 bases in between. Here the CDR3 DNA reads TGTGCCAGCAGCCCTCGACAGAATCAGCCCCAGCATTTT. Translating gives CASSPRQNQPQHF.

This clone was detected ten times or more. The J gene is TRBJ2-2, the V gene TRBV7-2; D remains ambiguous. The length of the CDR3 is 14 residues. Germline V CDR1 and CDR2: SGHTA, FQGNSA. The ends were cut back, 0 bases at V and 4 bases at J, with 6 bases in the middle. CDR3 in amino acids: CASSLAKGTGELFF. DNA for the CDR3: TGTGCCAGCAGCTTAGCCAAAGGCACCGGGGAGCTGTTTTTT.

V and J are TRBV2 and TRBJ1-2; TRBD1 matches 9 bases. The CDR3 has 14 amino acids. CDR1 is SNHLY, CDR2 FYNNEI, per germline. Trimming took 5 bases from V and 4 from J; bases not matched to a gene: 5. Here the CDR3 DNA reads TGTGCCAGCAGTCTTACAGGGGGCGGCTATGGCTACACCTTC. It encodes CASSLTGGGYGYTF.

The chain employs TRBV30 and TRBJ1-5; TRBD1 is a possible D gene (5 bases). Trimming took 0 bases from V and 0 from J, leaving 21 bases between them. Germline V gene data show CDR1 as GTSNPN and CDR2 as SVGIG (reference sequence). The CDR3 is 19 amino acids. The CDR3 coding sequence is TGTGCCTGGAGTGTATGTGCAGGGATGGCCCTTTATAGCAATCAGCCCCAGCATTTT. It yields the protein CAWSVCAGMALYSNQPQHF.

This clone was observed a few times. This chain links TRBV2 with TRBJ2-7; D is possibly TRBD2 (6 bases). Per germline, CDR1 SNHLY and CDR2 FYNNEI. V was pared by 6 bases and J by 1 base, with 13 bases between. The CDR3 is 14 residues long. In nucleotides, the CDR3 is TGTGCCAGCAGGGATCTGGGGACTTCCTACGAGCAGTACTTC. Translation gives CASRDLGTSYEQYF.

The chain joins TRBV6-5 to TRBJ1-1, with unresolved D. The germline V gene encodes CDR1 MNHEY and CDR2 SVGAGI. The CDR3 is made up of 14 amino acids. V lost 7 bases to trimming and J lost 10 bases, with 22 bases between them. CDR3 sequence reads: CASIEDSGASIAFF. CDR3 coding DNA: TGTGCCAGCATAGAGGACTCTGGAGCTAGCATAGCTTTCTTT.

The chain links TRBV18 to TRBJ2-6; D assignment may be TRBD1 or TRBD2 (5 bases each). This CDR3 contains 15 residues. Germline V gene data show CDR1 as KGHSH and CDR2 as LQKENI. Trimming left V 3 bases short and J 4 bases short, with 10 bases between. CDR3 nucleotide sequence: TGTGCCAGCTCACCGGTGGGGGTAGGGGCCAACGTCCTGACTTTC. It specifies CASSPVGVGANVLTF.

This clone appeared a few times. CDR3 sequence: CASSEYRGEAFF. CDR3 coding DNA: TGCGCCAGCAGTGAGTACCGAGGTGAAGCTTTCTTT. The chain recombines TRBV10-2 with TRBJ1-1, with D uncertain. V lost 1 base and J lost 7, with 7 bases in between. The CDR3 consists of 12 residues. CDR1 and CDR2 (germline): WSHSY, SAAADI.

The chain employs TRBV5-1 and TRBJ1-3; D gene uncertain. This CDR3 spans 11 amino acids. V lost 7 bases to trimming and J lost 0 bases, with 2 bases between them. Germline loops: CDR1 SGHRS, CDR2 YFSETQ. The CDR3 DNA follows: TGCGCCAGCGGCTCTGGAAACACCATATATTTT. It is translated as CASGSGNTIYF.

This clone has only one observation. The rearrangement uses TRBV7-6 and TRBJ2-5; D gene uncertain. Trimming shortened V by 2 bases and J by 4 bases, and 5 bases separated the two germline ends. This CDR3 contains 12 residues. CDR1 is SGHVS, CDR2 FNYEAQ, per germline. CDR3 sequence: CASSLNGETQYF. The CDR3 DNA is TGTGCCAGCAGCTTAAACGGAGAGACCCAGTACTTC.

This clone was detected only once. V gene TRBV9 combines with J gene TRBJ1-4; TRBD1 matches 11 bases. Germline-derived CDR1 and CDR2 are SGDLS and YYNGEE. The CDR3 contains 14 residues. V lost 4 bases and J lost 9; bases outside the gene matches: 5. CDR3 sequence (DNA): TGTGCCAGCAGCTCCGGGACAGGGGGGCAAAAACTGTTTTTT. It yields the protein CASSSGTGGQKLFF.

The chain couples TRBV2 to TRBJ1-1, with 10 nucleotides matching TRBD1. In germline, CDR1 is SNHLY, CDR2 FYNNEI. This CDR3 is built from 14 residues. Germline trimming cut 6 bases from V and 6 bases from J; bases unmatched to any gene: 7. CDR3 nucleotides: TGTGCCAGCAGGGCTGACAGGGGGCAGTCTGAAGCTTTCTTT. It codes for CASRADRGQSEAFF.

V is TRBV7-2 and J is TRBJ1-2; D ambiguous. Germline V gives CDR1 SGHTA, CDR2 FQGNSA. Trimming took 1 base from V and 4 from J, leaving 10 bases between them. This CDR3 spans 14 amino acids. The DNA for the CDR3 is TGTGCCAGCAGCTTAGTATCGGAACGCTATGGCTACACCTTC. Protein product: CASSLVSERYGYTF.

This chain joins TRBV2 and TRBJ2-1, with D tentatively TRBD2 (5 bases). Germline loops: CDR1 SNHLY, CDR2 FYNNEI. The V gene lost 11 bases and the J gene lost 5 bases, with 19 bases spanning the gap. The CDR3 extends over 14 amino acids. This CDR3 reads CAGKPGNWDNEQFF. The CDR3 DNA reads TGTGCCGGCAAACCGGGAAACTGGGACAATGAGCAGTTCTTC.

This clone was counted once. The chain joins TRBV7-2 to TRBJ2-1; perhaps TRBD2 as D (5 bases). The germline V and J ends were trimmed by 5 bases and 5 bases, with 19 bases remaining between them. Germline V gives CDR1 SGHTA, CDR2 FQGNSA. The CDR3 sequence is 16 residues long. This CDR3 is CASSLGALELHNEQFF. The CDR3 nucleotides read TGTGCCAGCAGCCTGGGCGCACTAGAGCTTCACAATGAGCAGTTCTTC.

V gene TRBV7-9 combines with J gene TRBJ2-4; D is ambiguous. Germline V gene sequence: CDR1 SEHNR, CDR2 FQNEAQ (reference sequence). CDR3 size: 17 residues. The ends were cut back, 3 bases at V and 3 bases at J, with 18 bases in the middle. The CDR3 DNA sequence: TGTGCCAGCAGCTTGGGCGGAACTGTGAACGTCAAAAACATTCAGTACTTC. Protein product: CASSLGGTVNVKNIQYF.

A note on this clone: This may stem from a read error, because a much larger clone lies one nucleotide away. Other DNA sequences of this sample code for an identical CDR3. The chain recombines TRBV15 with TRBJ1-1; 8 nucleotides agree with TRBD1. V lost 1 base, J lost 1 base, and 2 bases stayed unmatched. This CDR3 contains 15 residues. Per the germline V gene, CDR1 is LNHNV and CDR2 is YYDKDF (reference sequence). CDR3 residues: CATSRGGQGNTEAFF. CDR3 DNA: TGTGCCACCAGCAGAGGTGGACAGGGGAACACTGAAGCTTTCTTT.

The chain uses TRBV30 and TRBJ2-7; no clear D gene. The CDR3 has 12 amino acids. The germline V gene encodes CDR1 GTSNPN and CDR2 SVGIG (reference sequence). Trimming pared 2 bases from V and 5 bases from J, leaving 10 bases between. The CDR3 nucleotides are TGTGCCTGGAGTCCCTACCGGGACGAGCAGTACTTC. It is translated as CAWSPYRDEQYF.

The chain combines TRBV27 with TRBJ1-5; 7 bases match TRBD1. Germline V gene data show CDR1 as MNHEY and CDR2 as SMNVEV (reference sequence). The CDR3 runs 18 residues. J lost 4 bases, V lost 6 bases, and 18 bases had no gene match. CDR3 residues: CASRHSTGLGAGNQPQHF. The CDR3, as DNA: TGTGCCAGCAGGCACTCGACAGGGCTAGGGGCAGGGAATCAGCCCCAGCATTTT.

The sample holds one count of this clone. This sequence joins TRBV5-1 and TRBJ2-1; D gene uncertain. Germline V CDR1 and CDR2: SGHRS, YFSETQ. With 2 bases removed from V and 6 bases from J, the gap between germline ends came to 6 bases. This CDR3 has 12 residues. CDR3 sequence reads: CASSFNGNEQFF. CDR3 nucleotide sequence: TGCGCCAGCAGCTTTAACGGCAATGAGCAGTTCTTC.

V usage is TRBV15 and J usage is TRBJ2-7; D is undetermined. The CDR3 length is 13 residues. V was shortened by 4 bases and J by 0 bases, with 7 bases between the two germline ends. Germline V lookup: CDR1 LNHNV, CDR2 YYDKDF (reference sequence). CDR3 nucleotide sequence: TGTGCCACCAGCAAGATTACCTCCTACGAGCAGTACTTC. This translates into CATSKITSYEQYF. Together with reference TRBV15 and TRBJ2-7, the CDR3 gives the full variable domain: DAMVIQNPRYQVTQFGKPVTLSCSQTLNHNVMYWYQQKSSQAPKLLFHYYDKDFNNEADTPDNFQSRRPNTSFCFLDIRSPGLGDTAMYLCATSKITSYEQYFGPGTRLTVT.

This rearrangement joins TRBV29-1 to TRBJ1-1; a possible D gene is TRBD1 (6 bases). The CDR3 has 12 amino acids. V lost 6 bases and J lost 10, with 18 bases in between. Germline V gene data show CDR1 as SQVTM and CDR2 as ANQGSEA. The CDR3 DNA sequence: TGCAGCGTGGCAACAGGGTTAAGGGGAGCTTTCTTT. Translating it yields CSVATGLRGAFF. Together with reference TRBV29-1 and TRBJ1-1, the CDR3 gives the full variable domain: SAVISQKPSRDICQRGTSLTIQCQVDSQVTMMFWYRQQPGQSLTLIATANQGSEATYESGFVIDKFPISRPNLTFSTLTVSNMSPEDSSIYLCSVATGLRGAFFGQGTRLTVV.

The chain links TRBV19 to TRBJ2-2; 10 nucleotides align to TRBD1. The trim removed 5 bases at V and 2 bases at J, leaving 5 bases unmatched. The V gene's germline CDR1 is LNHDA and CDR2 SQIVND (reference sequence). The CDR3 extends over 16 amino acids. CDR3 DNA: TGTGCCAGTAGTTCCGGGACAGGGGTTAACACCGGGGAGCTGTTTTTT. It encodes CASSSGTGVNTGELFF.

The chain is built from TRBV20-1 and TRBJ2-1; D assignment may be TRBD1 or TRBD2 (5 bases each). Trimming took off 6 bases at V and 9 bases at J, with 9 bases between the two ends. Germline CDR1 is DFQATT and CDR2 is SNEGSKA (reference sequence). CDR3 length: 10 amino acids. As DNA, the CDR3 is TGCAGTGCCTCAGGGAGTGAGCAGTTCTTC. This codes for CSASGSEQFF.

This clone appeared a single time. The CDR3 sequence is CASRPRQGPTRDGYTF. Here the CDR3 DNA reads TGTGCCAGCCGTCCCCGACAGGGTCCCACCCGGGATGGCTACACCTTC. This chain connects TRBV27 to TRBJ1-2; 7 positions agree with TRBD1. Germline values: CDR1 MNHEY, CDR2 SMNVEV (reference sequence). CDR3 length: 16 amino acids. Trimming at V came to 8 bases and at J to 6 bases, leaving 18 bases not matched to a gene.

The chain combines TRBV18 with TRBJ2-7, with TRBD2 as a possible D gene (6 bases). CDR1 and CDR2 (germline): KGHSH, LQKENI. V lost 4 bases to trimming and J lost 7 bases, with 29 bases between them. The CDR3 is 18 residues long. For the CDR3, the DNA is TGTGCCAGCTCACTCAAGGGCACACCCGGGGGACTTGCTCGAGAGCAGTACTTC. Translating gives CASSLKGTPGGLAREQYF. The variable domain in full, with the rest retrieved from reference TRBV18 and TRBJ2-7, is NAGVMQNPRHLVRRRGQEARLRCSPMKGHSHVYWYRQLPEEGLKFMVYLQKENIIDESGMPKERFSAEFPKEGPSILRIQQVVRGDSAAYFCASSLKGTPGGLAREQYFGPGTRLTVT.

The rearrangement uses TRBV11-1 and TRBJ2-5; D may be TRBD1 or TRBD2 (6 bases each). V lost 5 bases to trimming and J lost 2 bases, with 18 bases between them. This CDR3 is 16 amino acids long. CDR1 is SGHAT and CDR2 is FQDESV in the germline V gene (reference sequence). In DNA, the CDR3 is TGTGCCAGCAGCCACCCGGCGGCGGGACAACAAGAGACCCAGTACTTC. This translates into CASSHPAAGQQETQYF.